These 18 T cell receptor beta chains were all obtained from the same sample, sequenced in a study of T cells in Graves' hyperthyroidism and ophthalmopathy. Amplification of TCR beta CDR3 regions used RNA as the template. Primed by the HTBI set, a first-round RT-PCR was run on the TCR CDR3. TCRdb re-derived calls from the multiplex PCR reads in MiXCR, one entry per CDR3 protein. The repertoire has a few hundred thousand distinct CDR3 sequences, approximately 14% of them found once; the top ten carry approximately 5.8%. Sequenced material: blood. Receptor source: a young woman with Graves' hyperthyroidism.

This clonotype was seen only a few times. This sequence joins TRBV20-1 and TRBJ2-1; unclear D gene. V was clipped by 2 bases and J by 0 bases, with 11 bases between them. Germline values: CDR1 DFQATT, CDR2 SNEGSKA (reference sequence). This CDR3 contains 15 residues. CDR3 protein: CSARTMASSYNEQFF. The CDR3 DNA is TGCAGTGCTAGAACTATGGCGAGCTCCTACAATGAGCAGTTCTTC.

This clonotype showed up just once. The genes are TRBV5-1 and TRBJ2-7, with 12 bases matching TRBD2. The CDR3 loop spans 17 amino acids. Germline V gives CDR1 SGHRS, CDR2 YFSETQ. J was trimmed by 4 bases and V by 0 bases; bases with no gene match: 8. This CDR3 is CASSLVASGRVPYEQYF. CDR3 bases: TGCGCCAGCAGCTTGGTGGCTAGCGGGAGGGTTCCGTACGAGCAGTACTTC.

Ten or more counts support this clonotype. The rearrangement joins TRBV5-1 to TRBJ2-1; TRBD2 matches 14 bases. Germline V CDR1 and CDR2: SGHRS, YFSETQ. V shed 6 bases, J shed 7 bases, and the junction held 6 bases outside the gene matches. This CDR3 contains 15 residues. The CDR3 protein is CASNGLAGGSNEQFF. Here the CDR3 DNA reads TGCGCCAGCAACGGACTAGCGGGAGGATCTAATGAGCAGTTCTTC. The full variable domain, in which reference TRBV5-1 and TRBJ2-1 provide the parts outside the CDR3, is KAGVTQTPRYLIKTRGQQVTLSCSPISGHRSVSWYQQTPGQGLQFLFEYFSETQRNKGNFPGRFSGRQFSNSRSEMNVSTLELGDSALYLCASNGLAGGSNEQFFGPGTRLTVL.

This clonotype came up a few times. Here the CDR3 DNA reads TGTGCCAGTAGTATCGGCTCCAGGGGGGAAAAACTGTTTTTT. It is translated as CASSIGSRGEKLFF. The J gene is TRBJ1-4, the V gene TRBV19, with TRBD1 matching 7 bases. This CDR3 contains 14 residues. CDR1 and CDR2 from the germline V gene are LNHDA and SQIVND (reference sequence). After removal of 3 bases from V and 8 bases from J, the junction contained 6 bases not matched to a gene.

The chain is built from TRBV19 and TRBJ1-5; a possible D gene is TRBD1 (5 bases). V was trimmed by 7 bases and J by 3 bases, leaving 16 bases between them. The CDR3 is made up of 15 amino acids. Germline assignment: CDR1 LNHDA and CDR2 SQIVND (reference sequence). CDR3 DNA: TGTGCCAGTACCCCAAACGGGGGACTCAATCAGCCCCAGCATTTT. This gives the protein CASTPNGGLNQPQHF.

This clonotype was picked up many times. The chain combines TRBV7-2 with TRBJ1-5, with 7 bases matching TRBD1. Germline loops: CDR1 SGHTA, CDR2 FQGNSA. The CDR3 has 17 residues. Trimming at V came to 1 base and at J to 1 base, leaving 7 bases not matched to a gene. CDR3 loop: CASSLVGAGGSNQPQHF. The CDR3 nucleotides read TGTGCCAGCAGCTTAGTGGGGGCAGGGGGGAGCAATCAGCCCCAGCATTTT. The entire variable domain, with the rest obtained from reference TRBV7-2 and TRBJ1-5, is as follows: GAGVSQSPSNKVTEKGKDVELRCDPISGHTALYWYRQSLGQGLEFLIYFQGNSAPDKSGLPSDRFSAERTGGSVSTLTIQRTQQEDSAVYLCASSLVGAGGSNQPQHFGDGTRLSIL.

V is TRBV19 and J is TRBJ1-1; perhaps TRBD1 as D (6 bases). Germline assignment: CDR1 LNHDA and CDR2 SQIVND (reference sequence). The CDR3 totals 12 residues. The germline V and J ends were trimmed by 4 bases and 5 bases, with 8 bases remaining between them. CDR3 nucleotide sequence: TGTGCCAGTAGTAAGGGGGAAACTGAAGCTTTCTTT. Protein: CASSKGETEAFF.

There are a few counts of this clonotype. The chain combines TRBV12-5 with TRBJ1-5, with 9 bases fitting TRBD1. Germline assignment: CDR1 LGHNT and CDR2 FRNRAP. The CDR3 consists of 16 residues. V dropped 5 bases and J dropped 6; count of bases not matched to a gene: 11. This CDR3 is CASGRPGTGTRQPQHF. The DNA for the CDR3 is TGTGCTAGTGGTCGTCCTGGGACAGGGACACGTCAGCCCCAGCATTTT. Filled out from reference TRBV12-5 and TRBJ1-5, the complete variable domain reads DARVTQTPRHKVTEMGQEVTMRCQPILGHNTVFWYRQTMMQGLELLAYFRNRAPLDDSGMPKDRFSAEMPDATLATLKIQPSEPRDSAVYFCASGRPGTGTRQPQHFGDGTRLSIL.

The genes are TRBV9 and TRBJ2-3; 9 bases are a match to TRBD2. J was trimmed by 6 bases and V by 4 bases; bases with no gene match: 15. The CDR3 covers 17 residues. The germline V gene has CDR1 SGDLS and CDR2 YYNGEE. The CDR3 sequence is CASSLLPGGLAGDTQYF. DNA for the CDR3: TGTGCCAGCAGCCTCCTCCCAGGGGGACTAGCAGGCGATACGCAGTATTTT.

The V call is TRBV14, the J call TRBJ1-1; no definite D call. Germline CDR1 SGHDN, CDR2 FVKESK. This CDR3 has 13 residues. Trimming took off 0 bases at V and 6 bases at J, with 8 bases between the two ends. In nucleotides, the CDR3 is TGTGCCAGCAGCCAAGATCTGGTGGCTGAAGCTTTCTTT. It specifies CASSQDLVAEAFF.

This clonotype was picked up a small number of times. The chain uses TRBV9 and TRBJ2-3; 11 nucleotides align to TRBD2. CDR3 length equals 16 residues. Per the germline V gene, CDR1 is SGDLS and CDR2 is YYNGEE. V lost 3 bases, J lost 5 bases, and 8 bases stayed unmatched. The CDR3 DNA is TGTGCCAGCAGCGCATTAGCGGGAGGGCCGATAGATACGCAGTATTTT. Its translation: CASSALAGGPIDTQYF.

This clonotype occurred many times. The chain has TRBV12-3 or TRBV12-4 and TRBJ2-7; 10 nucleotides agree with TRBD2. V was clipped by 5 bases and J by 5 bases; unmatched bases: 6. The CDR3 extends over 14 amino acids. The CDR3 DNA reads TGTGCCAGCAGTCCCCCGGGACTAGCGAACGAGCAGTACTTC. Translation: CASSPPGLANEQYF.

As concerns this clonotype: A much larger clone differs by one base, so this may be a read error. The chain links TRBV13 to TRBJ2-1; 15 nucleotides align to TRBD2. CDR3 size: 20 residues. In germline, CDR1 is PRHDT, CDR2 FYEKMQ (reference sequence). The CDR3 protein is CASSWEGARGLAGGYNEQSF. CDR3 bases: TGTGCCAGCAGCTGGGAGGGGGCGCGAGGACTAGCGGGAGGGTACAATGAGCAGTCCTTC.

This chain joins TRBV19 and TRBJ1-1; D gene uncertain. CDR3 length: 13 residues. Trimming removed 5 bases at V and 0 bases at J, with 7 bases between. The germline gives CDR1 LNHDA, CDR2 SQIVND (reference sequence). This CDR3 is CASSVVLNTEAFF. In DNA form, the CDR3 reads TGTGCCAGTAGTGTCGTTCTGAACACTGAAGCTTTCTTT. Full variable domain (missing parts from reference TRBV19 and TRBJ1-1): DGGITQSPKYLFRKEGQNVTLSCEQNLNHDAMYWYRQDPGQGLRLIYYSQIVNDFQKGDIAEGYSVSREKKESFPLTVTSAQKNPTAFYLCASSVVLNTEAFFGQGTRLTVV.

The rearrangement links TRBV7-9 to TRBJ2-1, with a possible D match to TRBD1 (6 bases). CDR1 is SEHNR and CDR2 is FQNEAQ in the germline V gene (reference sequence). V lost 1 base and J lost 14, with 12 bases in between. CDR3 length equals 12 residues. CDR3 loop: CASSLEAGAEFF. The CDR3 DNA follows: TGTGCCAGCAGCTTAGAGGCAGGGGCTGAGTTCTTC. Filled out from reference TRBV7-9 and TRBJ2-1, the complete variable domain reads DTGVSQNPRHKITKRGQNVTFRCDPISEHNRLYWYRQTLGQGPEFLTYFQNEAQLEKSRLLSDRFSAERPKGSFSTLEIQRTEQGDSAMYLCASSLEAGAEFFGPGTRLTVL.

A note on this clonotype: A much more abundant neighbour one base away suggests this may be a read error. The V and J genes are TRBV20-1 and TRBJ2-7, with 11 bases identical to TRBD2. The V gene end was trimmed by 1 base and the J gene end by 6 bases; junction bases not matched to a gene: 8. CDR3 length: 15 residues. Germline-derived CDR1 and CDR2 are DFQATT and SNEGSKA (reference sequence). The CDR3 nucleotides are TGCAGTGCTAGAGGCCTACTAGCGGGAGTTGGCGAGCAGTACTTC. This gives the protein CSARGLLAGVGEQYF.

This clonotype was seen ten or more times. CDR3 amino acids: CASSSPVGGGSGNEQFF. CDR3 in DNA: TGTGCCAGCAGCTCCCCCGTCGGCGGAGGGAGTGGGAATGAGCAGTTCTTC. The chain couples TRBV7-9 to TRBJ2-1; D possibly corresponds to TRBD2 (6 bases). The CDR3 spans 17 residues. Germline assignment: CDR1 SEHNR and CDR2 FQNEAQ (reference sequence). Trimming cost V 4 bases and J 7 bases, with 23 bases left between them.

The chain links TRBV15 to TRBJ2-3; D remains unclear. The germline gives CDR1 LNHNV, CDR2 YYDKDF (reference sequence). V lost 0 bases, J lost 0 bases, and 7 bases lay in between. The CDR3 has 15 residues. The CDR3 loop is CATSREGYSTDTQYF. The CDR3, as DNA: TGTGCCACCAGCAGAGAGGGATATAGCACAGATACGCAGTATTTT.